Below, 24 T cell receptor beta chains from the same sample are listed, as sequenced in a study of T cells in Graves' hyperthyroidism and ophthalmopathy. Amplified TCR beta CDR3 regions came from RNA transcripts. An initial round of RT-PCR targeting the TCR CDR3 relied on the HTBI primer set. One entry per CDR3 protein results from TCRdb running MiXCR on the multiplex PCR reads. This sample has approximately 400,000 distinct CDR3 sequences, with under 20% found just once. Material: blood. The receptor source for this set is a woman in her late teens or twenties with Graves' hyperthyroidism.

This clonotype was seen many times. V usage is TRBV5-1 and J usage is TRBJ1-1; D unclear. The germline V and J ends were trimmed by 4 bases and 6 bases, with 19 bases remaining between them. Germline V CDR1 and CDR2: SGHRS, YFSETQ. This CDR3 comprises 15 residues. CDR3 nucleotide sequence: TGCGCCAGCAGCGGTGGGGAGATGGTCAACGCTGAAGCTTTCTTT. Protein: CASSGGEMVNAEAFF.

This clonotype was seen at least ten times. The chain combines TRBV12-3 or TRBV12-4 with TRBJ1-5; no firm D call. Trimming took 6 bases from V and 4 from J, leaving 16 bases between them. CDR3 size: 15 residues. The CDR3: CASSPSGVSNQPQHF. DNA for the CDR3: TGTGCCAGCAGCCCTTCTGGGGTGTCTAATCAGCCCCAGCATTTT.

This clonotype was observed many times. The chain joins TRBV28 to TRBJ2-7; no clear D gene. V was shortened by 7 bases and J by 1 base, with 14 bases between the two germline ends. Per the germline V gene, CDR1 is MDHEN and CDR2 is SYDVKM. The CDR3 length is 14 residues. The CDR3 DNA sequence: TGTGCCAGCACCCAAGGCTACCCATCCTACGAGCAGTACTTC. Amino acids: CASTQGYPSYEQYF.

This clonotype has just a few counts. The chain links TRBV4-1 to TRBJ2-4; tentative D call: TRBD1 (6 bases). Germline V gives CDR1 MGHRA, CDR2 YSYEKL. The V end lost 5 bases, the J end lost 1 base, and 9 bases lay between the germline ends. The CDR3 has 14 amino acids. The CDR3 here is CASSKRGAKNIQYF. The CDR3 bases are TGCGCCAGCAGCAAAAGGGGGGCCAAAAACATTCAGTACTTC.

This clonotype was counted ten times or more. The chain is built from TRBV13 and TRBJ1-1, with D uncertain. Trimming shortened V by 1 base and J by 5 bases, and 11 bases separated the two germline ends. Germline lookup yields CDR1 PRHDT and CDR2 FYEKMQ (reference sequence). The CDR3 covers 14 residues. CDR3 sequence reads: CASSLEGAGTEAFF. CDR3 sequence (DNA): TGTGCCAGCAGCTTAGAAGGCGCAGGTACTGAAGCTTTCTTT.

At least ten counts were recorded for this clonotype. One base away lies a much larger clone, so this may be a sequencing read error. The chain carries TRBV2 and TRBJ2-2, with D uncertain. The CDR3 loop spans 15 amino acids. Trimming removed 0 bases at V and 0 bases at J, with 5 bases between. Germline loops: CDR1 SNHLY, CDR2 FYNNEI. The CDR3 spells CASSEAGTNTGELFF. As DNA, the CDR3 is TGTGCCAGCAGTGAAGCAGGCACGAACACCGGGGAGCTGTTTTTT.

The chain employs TRBV6-1 and TRBJ2-5; 8 nucleotides agree with TRBD1. The CDR3 covers 15 residues. V shed 0 bases, J shed 5 bases, and the junction held 5 bases outside the gene matches. Germline loops: CDR1 MNHNS, CDR2 SASEGT. The CDR3 sequence is CASSEATGGMETQYF. DNA of the CDR3: TGTGCCAGCAGTGAAGCAACAGGGGGTATGGAGACCCAGTACTTC.

This clonotype was recorded a few times. The chain couples TRBV29-1 to TRBJ2-3; 8 nucleotides align to TRBD1. This CDR3 has 14 amino acids. Germline CDR1 SQVTM, CDR2 ANQGSEA. V shed 5 bases and J 1 base; nucleotides not matched to a gene: 5. As DNA, the CDR3 is TGCAGCGTTAGGACAGGGTGGGGCACAGATACGCAGTATTTT. Its protein product is CSVRTGWGTDTQYF.

This clonotype was observed at least ten times. The chain couples TRBV18 to TRBJ1-2; D might be TRBD1 (5 bases). CDR3 length: 14 amino acids. Trimming took off 2 bases at V and 8 bases at J, with 15 bases between the two ends. Germline V gives CDR1 KGHSH, CDR2 LQKENI. DNA for the CDR3: TGTGCCAGCTCACCAATGGACACCACGGGAGGCTACACCTTC. Translation: CASSPMDTTGGYTF.

At least ten counts were recorded for this clonotype. V is TRBV6-5 and J is TRBJ1-1; no clear D. Germline CDR1 is MNHEY and CDR2 is SVGAGI. The CDR3 loop spans 13 amino acids. The germline V and J ends were trimmed by 2 bases and 4 bases, with 8 bases remaining between them. The CDR3 region is CASSYGLSTEAFF. CDR3 nucleotides: TGTGCCAGCAGTTACGGGTTGAGCACTGAAGCTTTCTTT.

The sample holds many counts of this clonotype. The chain recombines TRBV20-1 with TRBJ2-5, with a weak D call TRBD1 (5 bases). Trimming cost V 3 bases and J 5 bases, with 10 bases left between them. Germline values: CDR1 DFQATT, CDR2 SNEGSKA (reference sequence). The CDR3 consists of 12 residues. The CDR3 DNA sequence: TGCAGTGCTAGGGGGCAGGTGGAGACCCAGTACTTC. Its translation: CSARGQVETQYF.

The sample holds a few counts of this clonotype. The gene calls are TRBV7-9 and TRBJ2-7; TRBD1 aligns across 8 bases. CDR3 length: 14 amino acids. The V and J ends lost 3 bases and 5 bases, in that order; junction bases with no gene match: 6. Germline CDR1 is SEHNR and CDR2 is FQNEAQ (reference sequence). For the CDR3, the DNA is TGTGCCAGCAGCTTCTCAGGGGGCTTCGACGAGCAGTACTTC. Translating gives CASSFSGGFDEQYF.

This clonotype was seen ten or more times. The chain combines TRBV11-2 with TRBJ2-7; TRBD1 aligns across 10 bases. Germline V CDR1 and CDR2: SGHAT, FQNNGV. V lost 1 base to trimming and J lost 0 bases; unmatched junction nucleotides: 3. This CDR3 contains 16 residues. CDR3 sequence: CASSLGGTGASYEQYF. CDR3 in DNA: TGTGCCAGCAGCTTAGGGGGGACAGGGGCCTCCTACGAGCAGTACTTC.

The V gene is TRBV6-1, the J gene TRBJ1-2; possibly TRBD1 for D (5 bases). The CDR3 runs to 12 residues. V lost 3 bases, J lost 5 bases, and 7 bases lay in between. The germline CDR1 and CDR2 sequences are MNHNS and SASEGT. Here the CDR3 reads CASSEGEYGYTF. The CDR3 nucleotides read TGTGCCAGCAGTGAGGGGGAGTATGGCTACACCTTC.

In this sample, this clonotype turned up many times. The rearrangement links TRBV6-5 to TRBJ2-7, with 10 bases fitting TRBD1. In germline, CDR1 is MNHEY, CDR2 SVGAGI. The V gene end was trimmed by 6 bases and the J gene end by 4 bases; junction bases not matched to a gene: 9. The CDR3 extends over 15 amino acids. The CDR3 nucleotides read TGTGCCAGCAGGGGAACCGGGACAGGGGTGTACGAGCAGTACTTC. Amino acids: CASRGTGTGVYEQYF.

This clonotype came up many times. The V gene is TRBV2, the J gene TRBJ1-5; TRBD1 matches 11 bases. CDR3 length: 14 residues. V trimming: 6 bases; J trimming: 4 bases; junction bases outside the gene matches: 2. Germline V lookup: CDR1 SNHLY, CDR2 FYNNEI. The DNA for the CDR3 is TGTGCCAGCAGGGACAGGGGGCGGAATCAGCCCCAGCATTTT. Translating gives CASRDRGRNQPQHF.

This clonotype was observed many times. This chain uses TRBV6-5 with TRBJ1-1, with TRBD1 identical over 7 bases. The CDR3 totals 16 residues. V was pared by 0 bases and J by 4 bases, with 8 bases of the junction left unmatched. The V gene's germline CDR1 is MNHEY and CDR2 SVGAGI. The CDR3 protein is CASSYSPGQGGTEAFF. Written as DNA, the CDR3 is TGTGCCAGCAGTTACTCCCCGGGGCAGGGGGGCACTGAAGCTTTCTTT.

This clonotype was seen ten or more times. V is TRBV14 and J is TRBJ2-2; D not certain. CDR1 and CDR2 (germline): SGHDN, FVKESK. Trimming removed 5 bases at V and 5 bases at J, with 12 bases between. The CDR3 totals 14 residues. The CDR3 protein is CASSSQYGTGELFF. The CDR3 nucleotides are TGTGCCAGCAGCTCCCAGTACGGGACCGGGGAGCTGTTTTTT.

This clonotype was counted at least ten times. The V call is TRBV20-1, the J call TRBJ2-5, with TRBD2 identical over 7 bases. Trimming removed 6 bases from V and 1 base from J; junction bases left unmatched: 8. CDR1 and CDR2 from the germline V gene are DFQATT and SNEGSKA (reference sequence). The CDR3 sequence is 14 residues long. The CDR3 sequence: CSARAGSPQETQYF. The CDR3 DNA is TGCAGTGCCCGAGCGGGGAGCCCCCAAGAGACCCAGTACTTC.

In this sample, this clonotype turned up many times. The gene calls are TRBV7-8 and TRBJ2-7; 7 nucleotides match TRBD2. Germline lookup yields CDR1 SGHVS and CDR2 FQNEAQ. The CDR3 is 15 residues long. V lost 2 bases to trimming and J lost 4 bases; unmatched junction nucleotides: 8. CDR3 amino acids: CASSLPRGGSYEQYF. In DNA, the CDR3 is TGTGCCAGCAGCTTACCTAGGGGAGGGTCGTACGAGCAGTACTTC. Drawing the rest from reference TRBV7-8 and TRBJ2-7, the complete variable domain is GAGVSQSPRYKVAKRGQDVALRCDPISGHVSLFWYQQALGQGPEFLTYFQNEAQLDKSGLPSDRFFAERPEGSVSTLKIQRTQQEDSAVYLCASSLPRGGSYEQYFGPGTRLTVT.

This clonotype was seen ten or more times. The V call is TRBV15, the J call TRBJ2-7; 7 positions agree with TRBD1. With V trimmed by 2 bases and J by 3 bases, 7 bases remained unmatched. The CDR3 totals 15 residues. CDR1 LNHNV and CDR2 YYDKDF come from the germline V gene (reference sequence). This chain's CDR3 is CATSRSFDRVYEQYF. The CDR3 DNA reads TGTGCCACCAGCAGATCCTTCGACAGGGTCTACGAGCAGTACTTC. Combining the CDR3 with reference TRBV15 and TRBJ2-7 gives the whole variable domain DAMVIQNPRYQVTQFGKPVTLSCSQTLNHNVMYWYQQKSSQAPKLLFHYYDKDFNNEADTPDNFQSRRPNTSFCFLDIRSPGLGDTAMYLCATSRSFDRVYEQYFGPGTRLTVT.

This chain uses TRBV28 with TRBJ1-3; D possibly corresponds to TRBD1 (5 bases). CDR3 length: 15 amino acids. The V gene lost 5 bases and the J gene lost 2 bases, with 13 bases spanning the gap. CDR1 MDHEN and CDR2 SYDVKM come from the germline V gene. CDR3 coding DNA: TGTGCCAGCAGTCTCCAGGACACCCCTGGAAACACCATATATTTT. Translating gives CASSLQDTPGNTIYF.

The sample holds a few counts of this clonotype. This clone may be a read error of a much larger clone one base away. The V call is TRBV9, the J call TRBJ1-3; 9 bases are a match to TRBD1. CDR1 and CDR2 from the germline V gene are SGDLS and YYNGEE. The CDR3 has 15 amino acids. In nucleotides, the CDR3 is TGTGCCAGCAGCGTAACAGGGGGCGTCGGAAACATCATATATTTT. This codes for CASSVTGGVGNIIYF.

In this sample, this clonotype turned up many times. The chain combines TRBV20-1 with TRBJ1-2; D not certain. The CDR3 loop spans 12 amino acids. Germline V gene data show CDR1 as DFQATT and CDR2 as SNEGSKA (reference sequence). The V gene lost 0 bases and the J gene lost 4 bases, with 6 bases spanning the gap. The DNA for the CDR3 is TGCAGTGCTAGAGATCTGAGCTATGGCTACACCTTC. Translating gives CSARDLSYGYTF.